Below are 4 T cell receptor beta chains sequenced from a single sample in a study of neurological immune-mediated disorders (dated by TCRdb to 2018 to 2020). The library was prepared using 5' RACE. The instrument given in TCRdb is Illumina HiSeq 2500. TCRdb itself trimmed the public reads at Q25 with fastp, ran MiXCR and retained productive beta chains. Rows are combined by CDR3 protein, so each entry shows the most common genes and DNA. The sample contains about 65,000 distinct CDR3 sequences, around 4% of them found a single time. The ten largest account for roughly 2.7% of the sample. The sample comprised PBMCs. The receptors stem from a man aged 50 or older with multiple sclerosis.

This clonotype was observed a handful of times. A much larger clone sits a single nucleotide away, making a read error possible. CDR3 sequence (DNA): TGTGCCAGCAGCCAATTTGCGCGACAGAACACTGAAGCTTTCTTT. Protein product: CASSQFARQNTEAFF. This chain links TRBV16 with TRBJ1-1; no definite D call. Germline lookup yields CDR1 KGHSY and CDR2 FQNENV. This CDR3 comprises 15 residues. V gave up 1 base and J gave up 1 base, with 10 bases separating them.

This clonotype was observed many times. The V call is TRBV20-1, the J call TRBJ1-1; D unclear. Trimming shortened V by 1 base and J by 0 bases, and 18 bases separated the two germline ends. The CDR3 sequence is 17 residues long. Germline V gene lookup returns CDR1 DFQATT and CDR2 SNEGSKA (reference sequence). The CDR3 reads CSARGAWVGRVNTEAFF. CDR3 coding DNA: TGCAGTGCTAGAGGCGCCTGGGTGGGTAGGGTGAACACTGAAGCTTTCTTT.

This clonotype was recorded many times. The chain links TRBV9 to TRBJ2-1; 9 bases are shared with TRBD1. Germline assignment: CDR1 SGDLS and CDR2 YYNGEE. V shed 1 base, J shed 4 bases, and the junction held 6 bases outside the gene matches. This CDR3 comprises 16 residues. The CDR3 nucleotides are TGTGCCAGCAGCGTATACAGGGGGCTTGAGTACAATGAGCAGTTCTTC. This sequence encodes CASSVYRGLEYNEQFF.

This clonotype was counted at least ten times. The chain combines TRBV20-1 with TRBJ2-1; D not certain. This CDR3 contains 14 residues. The germline gives CDR1 DFQATT, CDR2 SNEGSKA (reference sequence). V lost 0 bases and J 7 bases, leaving 13 bases between the germline ends. The CDR3 DNA reads as TGCAGTGCTAGAGAGTTAATTTTGGGGAATGAGCAGTTCTTC. This gives the protein CSARELILGNEQFF.